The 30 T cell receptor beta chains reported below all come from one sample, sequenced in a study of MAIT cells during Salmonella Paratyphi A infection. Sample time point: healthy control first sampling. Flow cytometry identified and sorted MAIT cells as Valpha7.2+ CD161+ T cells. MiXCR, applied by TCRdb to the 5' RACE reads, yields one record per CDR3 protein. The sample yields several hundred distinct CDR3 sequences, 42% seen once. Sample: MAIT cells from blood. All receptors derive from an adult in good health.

CDR3 sequence: CASSEAGGEADTQYF. DNA of the CDR3: TGTGCCAGCAGTGAAGCAGGGGGCGAAGCAGATACGCAGTATTTT. The V call is TRBV6-1, the J call TRBJ2-3, with 7 bases matching TRBD1. Germline CDR1 and CDR2: MNHNS and SASEGT. The CDR3 consists of 15 residues. Germline trimming cut 0 bases from V and 4 bases from J; bases unmatched to any gene: 4.

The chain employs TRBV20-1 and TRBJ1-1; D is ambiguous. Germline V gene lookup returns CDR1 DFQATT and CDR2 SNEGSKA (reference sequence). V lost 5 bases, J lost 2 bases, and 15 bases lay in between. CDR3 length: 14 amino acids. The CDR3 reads CSALGLSGNTEAFF. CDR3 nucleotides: TGCAGTGCTCTCGGGTTATCCGGAAACACTGAAGCTTTCTTT.

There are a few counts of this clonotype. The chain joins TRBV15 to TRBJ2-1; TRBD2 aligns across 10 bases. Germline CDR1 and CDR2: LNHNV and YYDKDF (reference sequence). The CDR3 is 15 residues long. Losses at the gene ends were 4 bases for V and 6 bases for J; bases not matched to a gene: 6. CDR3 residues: CATSISGGAANEQFF. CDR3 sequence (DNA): TGTGCCACCAGCATAAGCGGGGGGGCCGCCAATGAGCAGTTCTTC.

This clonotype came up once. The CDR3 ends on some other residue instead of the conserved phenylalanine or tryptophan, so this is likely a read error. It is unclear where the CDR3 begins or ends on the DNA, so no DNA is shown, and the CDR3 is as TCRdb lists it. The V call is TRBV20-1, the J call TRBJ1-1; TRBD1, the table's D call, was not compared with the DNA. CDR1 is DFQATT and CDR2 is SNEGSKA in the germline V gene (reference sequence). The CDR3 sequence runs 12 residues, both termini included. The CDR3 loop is CSARAGDTEAVG.

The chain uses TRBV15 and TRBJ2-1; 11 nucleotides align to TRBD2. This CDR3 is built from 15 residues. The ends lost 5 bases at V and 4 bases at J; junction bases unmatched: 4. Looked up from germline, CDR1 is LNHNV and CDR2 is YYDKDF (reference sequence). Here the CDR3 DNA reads TGTGCCACCAGCGGGGGACTAGCGGAGTACAATGAGCAGTTCTTC. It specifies CATSGGLAEYNEQFF.

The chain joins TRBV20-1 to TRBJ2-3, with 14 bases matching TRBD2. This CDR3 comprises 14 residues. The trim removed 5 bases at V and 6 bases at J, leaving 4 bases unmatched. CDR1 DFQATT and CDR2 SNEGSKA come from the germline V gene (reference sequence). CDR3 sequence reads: CSARTSGGKDTQYF. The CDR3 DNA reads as TGCAGTGCTCGGACTAGCGGGGGGAAGGATACGCAGTATTTT.

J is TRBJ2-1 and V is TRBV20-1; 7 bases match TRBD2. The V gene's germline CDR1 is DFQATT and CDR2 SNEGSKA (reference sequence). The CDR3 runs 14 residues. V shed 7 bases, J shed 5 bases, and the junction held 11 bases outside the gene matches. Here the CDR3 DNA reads TGCAGTGTCCCTAGCGGCGGGCCAGACAATGAGCAGTTCTTC. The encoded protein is CSVPSGGPDNEQFF.

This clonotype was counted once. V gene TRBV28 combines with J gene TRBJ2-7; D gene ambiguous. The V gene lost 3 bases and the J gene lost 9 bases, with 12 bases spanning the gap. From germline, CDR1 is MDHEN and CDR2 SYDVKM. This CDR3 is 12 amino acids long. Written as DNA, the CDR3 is TGTGCCAGCAGTTTTCGCAGTCCCGCGCAGTACTTC. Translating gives CASSFRSPAQYF. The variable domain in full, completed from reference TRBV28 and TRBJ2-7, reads DVKVTQSSRYLVKRTGEKVFLECVQDMDHENMFWYRQDPGLGLRLIYFSYDVKMKEKGDIPEGYSVSREKKERFSLILESASTNQTSMYLCASSFRSPAQYFGPGTRLTVT.

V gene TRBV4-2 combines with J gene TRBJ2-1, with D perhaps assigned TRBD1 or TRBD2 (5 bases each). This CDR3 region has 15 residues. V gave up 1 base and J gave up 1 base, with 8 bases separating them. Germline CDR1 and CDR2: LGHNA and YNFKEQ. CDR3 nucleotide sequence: TGTGCCAGCAGCCAAGGCGAGGGGTCCTACAATGAGCAGTTCTTC. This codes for CASSQGEGSYNEQFF.

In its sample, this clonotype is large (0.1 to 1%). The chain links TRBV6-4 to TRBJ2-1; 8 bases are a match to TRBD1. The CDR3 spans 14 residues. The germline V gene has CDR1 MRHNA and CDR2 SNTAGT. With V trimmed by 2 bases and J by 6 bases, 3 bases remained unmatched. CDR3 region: CASSDGQGGNEQFF. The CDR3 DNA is TGTGCCAGCAGTGACGGACAGGGTGGCAATGAGCAGTTCTTC.

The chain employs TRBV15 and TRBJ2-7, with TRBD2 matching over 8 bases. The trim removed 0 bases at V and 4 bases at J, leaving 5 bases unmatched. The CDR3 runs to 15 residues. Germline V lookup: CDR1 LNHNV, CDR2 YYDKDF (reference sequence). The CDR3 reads CATSREAGGEYEQYF. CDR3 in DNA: TGTGCCACCAGCAGAGAGGCGGGAGGAGAGTACGAGCAGTACTTC.

The CDR3 spells CASSQDLGTGEAYEQYF. The CDR3 DNA reads TGTGCCAGCAGCCAAGATTTAGGGACAGGGGAAGCCTACGAGCAGTACTTC. The chain combines TRBV4-2 with TRBJ2-7; 10 bases line up with TRBD1. CDR3 length: 17 residues. Germline lookup yields CDR1 LGHNA and CDR2 YNFKEQ. V shed 0 bases and J 2 bases; nucleotides not matched to a gene: 7.

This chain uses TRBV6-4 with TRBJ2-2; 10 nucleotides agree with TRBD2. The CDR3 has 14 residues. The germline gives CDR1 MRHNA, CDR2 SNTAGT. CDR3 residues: CARDLAGEAGELFF. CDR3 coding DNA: TGTGCTAGAGATCTAGCGGGGGAGGCCGGGGAGCTGTTTTTT.

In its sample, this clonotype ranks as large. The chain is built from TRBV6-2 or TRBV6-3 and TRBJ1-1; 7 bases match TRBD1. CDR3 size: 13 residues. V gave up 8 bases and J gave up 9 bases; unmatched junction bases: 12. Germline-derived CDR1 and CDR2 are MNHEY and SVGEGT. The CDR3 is CASSGTENEKAFF. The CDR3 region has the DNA TGTGCCAGCTCCGGGACAGAGAACGAAAAAGCTTTCTTT.

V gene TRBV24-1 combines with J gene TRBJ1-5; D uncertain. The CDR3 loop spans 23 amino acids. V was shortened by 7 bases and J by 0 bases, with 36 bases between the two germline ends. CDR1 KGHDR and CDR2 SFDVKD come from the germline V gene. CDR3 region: CATSSSGVCHTHDALCSNQPQHF. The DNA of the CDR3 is TGTGCCACCAGCTCCTCTGGGGTTTGCCACACTCATGATGCACTGTGTAGCAATCAGCCCCAGCATTTT.

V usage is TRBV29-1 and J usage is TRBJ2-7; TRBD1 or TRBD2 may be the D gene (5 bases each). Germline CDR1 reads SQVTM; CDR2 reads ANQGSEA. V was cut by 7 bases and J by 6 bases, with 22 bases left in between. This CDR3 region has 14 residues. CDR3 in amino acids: CSATTPPGRGEQYF. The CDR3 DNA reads TGCAGCGCTACCACTCCCCCGGGACGGGGCGAGCAGTACTTC.

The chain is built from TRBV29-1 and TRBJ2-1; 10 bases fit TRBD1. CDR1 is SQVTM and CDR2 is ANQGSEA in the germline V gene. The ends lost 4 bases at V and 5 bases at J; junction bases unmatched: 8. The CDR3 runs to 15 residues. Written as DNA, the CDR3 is TGCAGCGTTGTCCCCGGGACAGGGGACCACAATGAGCAGTTCTTC. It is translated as CSVVPGTGDHNEQFF.

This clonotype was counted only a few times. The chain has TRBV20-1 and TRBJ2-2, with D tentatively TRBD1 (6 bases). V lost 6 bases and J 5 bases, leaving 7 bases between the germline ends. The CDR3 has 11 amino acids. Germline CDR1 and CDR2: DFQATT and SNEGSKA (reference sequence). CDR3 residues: CSAGTTGELFF. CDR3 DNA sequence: TGCAGTGCCGGGACAACCGGGGAGCTGTTTTTT.

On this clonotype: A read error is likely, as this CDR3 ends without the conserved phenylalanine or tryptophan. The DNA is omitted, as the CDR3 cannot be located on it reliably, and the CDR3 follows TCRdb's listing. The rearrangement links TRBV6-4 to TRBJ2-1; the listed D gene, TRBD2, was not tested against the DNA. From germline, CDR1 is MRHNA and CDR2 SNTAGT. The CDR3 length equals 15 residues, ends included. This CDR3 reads CASSDSLAGYNEKVG.

CDR3 in amino acids: CASSDSGGALDTQYF. The CDR3 DNA reads as TGTGCCAGCAGTGACTCCGGGGGGGCTCTAGATACGCAGTATTTT. This chain connects TRBV6-4 to TRBJ2-3, with 8 nucleotides matching TRBD2. V trimming: 0 bases; J trimming: 5 bases; junction bases outside the gene matches: 4. Per the germline V gene, CDR1 is MRHNA and CDR2 is SNTAGT. This CDR3 spans 15 amino acids.

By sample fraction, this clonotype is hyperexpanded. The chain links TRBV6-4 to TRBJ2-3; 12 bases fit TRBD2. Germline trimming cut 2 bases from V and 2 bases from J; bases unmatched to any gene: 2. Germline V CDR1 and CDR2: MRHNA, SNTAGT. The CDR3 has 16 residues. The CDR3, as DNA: TGTGCCAGCAGTGACCTAGCGGGGGGGAACACAGATACGCAGTATTTT. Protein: CASSDLAGGNTDTQYF.

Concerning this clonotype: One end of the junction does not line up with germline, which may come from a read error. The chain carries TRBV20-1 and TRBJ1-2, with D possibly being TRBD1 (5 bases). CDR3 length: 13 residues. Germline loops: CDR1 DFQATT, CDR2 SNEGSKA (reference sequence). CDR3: CRARGMEGENDTF. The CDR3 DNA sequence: TGCAGGGCTAGAGGAATGGAAGGGGAGAACGACACCTTC.

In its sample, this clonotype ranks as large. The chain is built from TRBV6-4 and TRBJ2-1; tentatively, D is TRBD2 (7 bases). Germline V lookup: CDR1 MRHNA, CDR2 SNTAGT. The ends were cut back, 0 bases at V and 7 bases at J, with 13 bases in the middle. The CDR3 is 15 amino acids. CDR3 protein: CASSDSRGGGNEQFF. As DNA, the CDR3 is TGTGCCAGCAGTGACTCGAGGGGGGGGGGAAATGAGCAGTTCTTC.

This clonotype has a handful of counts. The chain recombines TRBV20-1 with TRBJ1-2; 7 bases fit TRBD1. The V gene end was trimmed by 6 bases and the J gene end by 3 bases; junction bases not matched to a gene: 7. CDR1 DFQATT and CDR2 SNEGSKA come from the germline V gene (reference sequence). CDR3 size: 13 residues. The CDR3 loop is CSAKEGTDYGYTF. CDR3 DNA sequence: TGCAGTGCCAAGGAGGGGACAGACTATGGCTACACCTTC.

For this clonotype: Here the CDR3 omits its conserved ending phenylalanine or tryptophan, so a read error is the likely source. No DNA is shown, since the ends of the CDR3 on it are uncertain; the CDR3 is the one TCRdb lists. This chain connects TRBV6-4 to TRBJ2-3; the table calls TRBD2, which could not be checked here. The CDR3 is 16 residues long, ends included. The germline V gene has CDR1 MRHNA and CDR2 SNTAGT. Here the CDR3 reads CASSDLAGGNTDTKDV.

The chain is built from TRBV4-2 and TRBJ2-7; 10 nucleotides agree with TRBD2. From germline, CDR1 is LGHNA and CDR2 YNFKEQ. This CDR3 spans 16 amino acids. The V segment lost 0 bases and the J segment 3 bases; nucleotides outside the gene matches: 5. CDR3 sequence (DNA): TGTGCCAGCAGCCAAGATTTAGGGACTAGCGACTACGAGCAGTACTTC. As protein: CASSQDLGTSDYEQYF.

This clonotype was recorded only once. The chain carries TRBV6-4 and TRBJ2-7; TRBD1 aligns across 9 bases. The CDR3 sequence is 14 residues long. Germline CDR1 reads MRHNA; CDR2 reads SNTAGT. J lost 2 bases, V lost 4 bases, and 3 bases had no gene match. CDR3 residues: CASSGTGEAYEQYF. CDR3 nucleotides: TGTGCCAGCAGTGGGACAGGGGAAGCCTACGAGCAGTACTTC.

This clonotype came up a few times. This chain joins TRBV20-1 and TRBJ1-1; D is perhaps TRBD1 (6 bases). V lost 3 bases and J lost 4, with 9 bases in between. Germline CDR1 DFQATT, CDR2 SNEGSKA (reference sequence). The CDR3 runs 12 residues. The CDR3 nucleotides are TGCAGTGCTAGTAGGGGGACCACTGAAGCTTTCTTT. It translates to CSASRGTTEAFF.

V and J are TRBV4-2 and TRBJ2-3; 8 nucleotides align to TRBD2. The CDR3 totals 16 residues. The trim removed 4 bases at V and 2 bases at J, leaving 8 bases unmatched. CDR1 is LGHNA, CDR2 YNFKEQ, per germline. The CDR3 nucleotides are TGTGCCAGCAGCCCAGAAGAGCGGGAGAACACAGATACGCAGTATTTT. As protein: CASSPEERENTDTQYF.

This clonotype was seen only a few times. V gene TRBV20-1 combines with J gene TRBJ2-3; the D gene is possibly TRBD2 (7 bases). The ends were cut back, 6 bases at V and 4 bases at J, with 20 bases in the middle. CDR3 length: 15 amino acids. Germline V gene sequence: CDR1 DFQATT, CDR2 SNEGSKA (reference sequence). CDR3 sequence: CSASKGGGEADTQYF. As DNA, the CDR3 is TGCAGTGCCAGCAAGGGGGGGGGCGAAGCAGATACGCAGTATTTT.